This entry is about one TCR beta chain. Its antigen is currently unknown. This sample is part of a study of T cell responses to AZD1222 COVID-19 vaccine. Whole-study findings and limits: Donors skewed white British and female; clonal diversity was possibly underestimated. Dominant CD4 TCR responses targeted spike regions 160-218 and 743-854. Targets within unmutated variant regions were reportedly found for nearly half of spike-specific TCRs.

The method was immunoSEQ multiplex PCR; TCRdb's version includes in-frame clones alone and lacks a portion of them. The sample lists about 190,000 clones; approximately 91% were seen once. The CDR3 totals 16 residues. V lost 0 bases, J lost 2 bases, and 14 bases lay in between. Germline CDR1 reads LGHDT; CDR2 reads YNNKEL (reference sequence). The V call is TRBV3-1 (or the pseudogene TRBV3-2), the J call TRBJ2-7; D may be TRBD2 (6 bases). The TCR was taken from an adult in good health. The sample was peripheral blood, taken on day 0 of AZD1222 vaccination. The CDR3 loop is CASSQDPGALTYEQYF. CDR3 nucleotide sequence: TGTGCCAGCAGCCAAGATCCGGGAGCCTTAACCTACGAGCAGTACTTC.